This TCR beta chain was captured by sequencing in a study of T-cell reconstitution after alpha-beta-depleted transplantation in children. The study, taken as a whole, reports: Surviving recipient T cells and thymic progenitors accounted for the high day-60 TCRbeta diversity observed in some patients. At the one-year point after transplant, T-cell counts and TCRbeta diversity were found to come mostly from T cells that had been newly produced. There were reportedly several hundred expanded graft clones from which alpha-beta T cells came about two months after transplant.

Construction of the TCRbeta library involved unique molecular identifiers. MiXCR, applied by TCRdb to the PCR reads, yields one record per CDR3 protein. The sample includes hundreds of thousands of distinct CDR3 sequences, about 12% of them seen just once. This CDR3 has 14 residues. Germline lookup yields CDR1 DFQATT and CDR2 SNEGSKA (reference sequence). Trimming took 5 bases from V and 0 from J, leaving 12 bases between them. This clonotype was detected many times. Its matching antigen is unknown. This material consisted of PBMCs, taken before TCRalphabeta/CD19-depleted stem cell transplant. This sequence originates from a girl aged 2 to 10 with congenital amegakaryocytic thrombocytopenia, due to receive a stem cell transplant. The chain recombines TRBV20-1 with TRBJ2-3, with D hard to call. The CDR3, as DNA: TGCAGTGCTGGGGTCCCGGTTAGCACAGATACGCAGTATTTT. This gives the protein CSAGVPVSTDTQYF.